A selection of T cell receptor beta chains follows, all from one sample in a study of blood T cell repertoires in COVID-19. Profiling relied on immunoSEQ multiplex PCR, and the TCRdb table lists in-frame clones only, not all of them. The sample lists over 250,000 clones, approximately 88% occurring once. Material for sequencing was peripheral blood. The receptors come from a man aged 50 or older with acute or convalescent COVID-19. CDR3s leave out the opening cysteine and the closing phenylalanine or tryptophan. Fields, in order: V gene, J gene, CDR3 protein.

TRBV2	TRBJ1-1	ASSPNEGSEAF
TRBV14	TRBJ1-5	ASSQGTGNQPQH
TRBV11-2	TRBJ1-6	ASTNPGQGPSPLH
TRBV3-1/TRBV3-2	TRBJ2-5	ASSSSGGGETQY
TRBV7-9	TRBJ2-5	ASSHRQGRETQY
TRBV5-1	TRBJ2-5	ASSPQGGGETQY
TRBV5-1	TRBJ1-1	ASSLVGAQVGSPEAF
TRBV7-3	TRBJ2-7	ASSPDREGYEQY
TRBV20-1	TRBJ1-5	SASSRGVWGQGDQPQH
TRBV6-1	TRBJ2-1	ASSEAPPGEQF
TRBV20-1	TRBJ1-5	SASRGSHDQPQH
TRBV3-1/TRBV3-2	TRBJ2-7	ASSQRSVASYEQY
TRBV19	TRBJ1-2	ASSRGGDYGYT
TRBV5-1	TRBJ1-1	ASSLHRDRDTEAF
TRBV5-8	TRBJ1-2	ASTPNRANYGYT
TRBV7-3	TRBJ2-3	ASRPTGGATDTQY
TRBV4-1	TRBJ2-3	ASSLLAATSTDTQY
TRBV3-1/TRBV3-2	TRBJ1-1	ASGGGPSTEAF
TRBV2	TRBJ1-5	ASRDAGQPQH
TRBV19	TRBJ1-5	ASSIPYQPQH
TRBV5-5	TRBJ1-5	ASSFGQSNQPQH
TRBV7-6	TRBJ2-1	ASSLLVANYNEQF
TRBV19	TRBJ2-5	ASSRAGGVETQY
TRBV5-6	TRBJ1-2	ASSAYRVAHGYT